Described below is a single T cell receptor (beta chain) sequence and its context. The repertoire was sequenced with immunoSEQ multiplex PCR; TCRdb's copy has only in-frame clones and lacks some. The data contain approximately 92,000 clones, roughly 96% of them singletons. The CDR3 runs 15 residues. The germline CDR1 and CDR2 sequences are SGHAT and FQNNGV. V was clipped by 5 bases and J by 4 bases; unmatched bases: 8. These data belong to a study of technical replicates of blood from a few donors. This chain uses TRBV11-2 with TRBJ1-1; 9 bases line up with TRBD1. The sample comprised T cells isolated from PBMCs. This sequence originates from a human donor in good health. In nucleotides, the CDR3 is TGTGCCAGCAGCCCGACAGGGGGAATACCCACTGAAGCTTTCTTT. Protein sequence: CASSPTGGIPTEAFF.